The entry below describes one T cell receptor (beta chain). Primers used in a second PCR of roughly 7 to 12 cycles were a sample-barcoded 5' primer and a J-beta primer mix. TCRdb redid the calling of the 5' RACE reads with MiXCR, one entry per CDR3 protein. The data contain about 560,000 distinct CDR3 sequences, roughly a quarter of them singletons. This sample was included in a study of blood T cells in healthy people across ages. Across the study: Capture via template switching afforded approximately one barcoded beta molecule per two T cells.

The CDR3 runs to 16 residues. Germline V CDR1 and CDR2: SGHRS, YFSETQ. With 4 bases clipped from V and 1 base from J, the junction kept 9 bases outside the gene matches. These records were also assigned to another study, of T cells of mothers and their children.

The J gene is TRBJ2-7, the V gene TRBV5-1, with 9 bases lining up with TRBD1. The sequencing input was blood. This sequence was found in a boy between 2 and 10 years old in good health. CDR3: CASSQTPGQGSYEQYF. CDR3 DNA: TGCGCCAGCAGCCAAACGCCGGGACAGGGATCCTACGAGCAGTACTTC. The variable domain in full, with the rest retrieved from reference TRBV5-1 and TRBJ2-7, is KAGVTQTPRYLIKTRGQQVTLSCSPISGHRSVSWYQQTPGQGLQFLFEYFSETQRNKGNFPGRFSGRQFSNSRSEMNVSTLELGDSALYLCASSQTPGQGSYEQYFGPGTRLTVT.